The clone carrying this T cell receptor (beta chain) has just a few counts. No antigen is known for it. The source of the sample is a study of CD8 T cells in ankylosing spondylitis. V was trimmed by 7 bases and J by 3 bases, leaving 12 bases between them. The CDR3 sequence is 14 residues long. General study results and limits: Matched synovial fluid from ankylosing spondylitis patients was reported to be enriched for disease-linked clones. Ankylosing spondylitis blood appeared to carry a characteristic TCR beta motif of several highly homologous variants.

By quantitative 5'-RACE with molecular barcodes, the TCR beta libraries were made. TCRdb redid the calling of the 5' RACE reads with MiXCR, one entry per CDR3 protein. The sample holds a few hundred thousand distinct CDR3 sequences, more than 20% seen once. J is TRBJ2-2 and V is TRBV12-3 or TRBV12-4; possible D gene TRBD1, 6 bases. Material: blood, either unsorted or a sorted T cell fraction (not recorded which). The TCR originated in a male donor with ankylosing spondylitis. CDR3 nucleotide sequence: TGTGCCAGCACCTTCAGGGGATACACCGGGGAGCTGTTTTTT. Translated, it gives CASTFRGYTGELFF.